This TCR beta chain was identified during a study of regulatory T cells in long-lasting Graves disease. Time point given: newly diagnosed GD, antithyroid drugs for less than 3 months. RNA from PBMCs was the source of the TCR library. According to the study, TCR beta libraries were built with iRepertoire HTBI primers and CDR3-region Arm-PCR. TCRdb passed the multiplex PCR reads through MiXCR, listing each CDR3 protein once. This sample yields under 800,000 distinct CDR3 sequences, of which 15% to 20% are seen a single time; 15% to 20% belongs to the top ten. V trimming: 5 bases; J trimming: 4 bases; junction bases outside the gene matches: 8. This CDR3 spans 16 amino acids. CDR1 is SGHRS, CDR2 YFSETQ, per germline. This sample also belongs to another study, concerning T cells in Graves' hyperthyroidism and ophthalmopathy.

The receptor's source is a woman aged 30 to 39 with Graves disease. Sequencing used peripheral blood mononuclear cells (PBMCs), obtained at new diagnosis, from a patient treated with antithyroid drugs. The chain couples TRBV5-1 to TRBJ2-3; 12 nucleotides align to TRBD2. CDR3 in amino acids: CASRQTSGSRSDTQYF. CDR3 in DNA: TGCGCCAGCAGACAGACTAGCGGGAGTCGGTCAGATACGCAGTATTTT.